One TCR beta chain is described in this entry. These data belong to a study of blood T cell repertoires in COVID-19. In the study overall: Sites in the United States, Italy and Spain provided acute and convalescent COVID-19 samples. PBMCs, B-cell-depleted T cells, or T cells provided the cDNA or gDNA that made up the material.

Per the study methods: Estimated nucleated cell counts came from reference gene primer amplification. This table comes from immunoSEQ multiplex PCR, and its TCRdb copy is limited to in-frame clones, with some not included. V and J calls and clone size come straight from that table; D and trimming were deduced from the DNA. The repertoire consists of about 100,000 clones, with roughly 88% occurring once and the leading ten covering 5%. Trimming cost V 5 bases and J 9 bases; bases outside gene matches: 8. Looked up from germline, CDR1 is SGHNT and CDR2 is YENEEA. This CDR3 is 15 amino acids long. The sequencing sample was made of peripheral blood. The genes are TRBV11-3 and TRBJ2-1, with 12 bases aligning to TRBD2. The TCR sequence derives from a human donor in a cohort sampled during active COVID-19. Written as DNA, the CDR3 is TGTGCCAGCAGCCCTCGACTAGCGGGAGTGGCTGAGCAGTTCTTC. Protein product: CASSPRLAGVAEQFF.